A selection of T cell receptor beta chains follows, all from one sample in a study of cytomegalovirus exposure and HLA in healthy donors. Using immunoSEQ multiplex PCR, the repertoire was profiled, and TCRdb retains in-frame clones only, with some absent. The sample includes 150,000 to 200,000 clones, around 80% of them seen just once. Sequencing was performed on PBMCs. The receptors originated from a man aged 18 to 29 in good health and CMV-seronegative. CDR3s include the opening cysteine and the closing phenylalanine or tryptophan. Each record gives: clone size, J gene, D gene, V gene, CDR3 DNA, CDR3 protein. The D gene is left open where the match is weak. Only part of the rows carry a size: once, few, many, or a class if the clone is expanded.

size: -; J: TRBJ2-5; D: TRBD2; V: TRBV29-1; DNA: TGCAGCGTCTACCTACTAGCGGCAGAGACCCAGTACTTC; CDR3: CSVYLLAAETQYF
size: -; J: TRBJ2-3; D: -; V: TRBV4-3; DNA: TGCGCCAGCAGCCAGCTCTTCCTACGGCGGTTCACAGATACGCAGTATTTT; CDR3: CASSQLFLRRFTDTQYF
size: -; J: TRBJ2-2; D: TRBD2; V: TRBV2; DNA: TGTGCCAGCAGTCGCGGGGGGCCCACCGGGGAGCTGTTTTTT; CDR3: CASSRGGPTGELFF
size: once; J: TRBJ1-1; D: -; V: TRBV6-5; DNA: TGTGCTAGCAGACCGGGACAACTGAACACTGAAGCTTTCTTT; CDR3: CASRPGQLNTEAFF
size: -; J: TRBJ1-6; D: -; V: TRBV7-8; DNA: TGTGCCAGCAGGTTAGGGGGAGACGGTTCACCCCTCCACTTT; CDR3: CASRLGGDGSPLHF
size: -; J: TRBJ2-5; D: TRBD1; V: TRBV12-5; DNA: TGTGCTAGTGGTCCGACAGGGGGTGAGACCCAGTACTTC; CDR3: CASGPTGGETQYF
size: -; J: TRBJ1-5; D: -; V: TRBV28; DNA: TGTGCCAGCAGTTTTCGGACCCGTACGGGGGCCCAGCATTTT; CDR3: CASSFRTRTGAQHF
size: -; J: TRBJ1-6; D: -; V: TRBV9; DNA: TGTGCCAGCAGCAAAACGGGTGGAACAGGGCGGACACCCCTCCACTTT; CDR3: CASSKTGGTGRTPLHF
size: -; J: TRBJ1-4; D: TRBD1; V: TRBV27; DNA: TGTGCCAGCAGTTTAACACAGGGGTATGAAAAACTGTTTTTT; CDR3: CASSLTQGYEKLFF
size: -; J: TRBJ2-7; D: TRBD1; V: TRBV29-1; DNA: TGCAGCGTTGGGTTCGGACAGGGGCCCTACGAGCAGTACTTC; CDR3: CSVGFGQGPYEQYF
size: -; J: TRBJ1-3; D: -; V: TRBV28; DNA: TGTGCCAGCACCCCGGTGTTCACTGGAAACACCATATATTTT; CDR3: CASTPVFTGNTIYF
size: -; J: TRBJ1-3; D: -; V: TRBV30; DNA: TGTGCCTCCCCCCCCGGACAGTTCCCCTCTGGAAACACCATATATTTT; CDR3: CASPPGQFPSGNTIYF
size: -; J: TRBJ2-5; D: -; V: TRBV6-1; DNA: TGTGCCAGCAGTTTCGGGGGAGTTGTACAAGAGACCCAGTACTTC; CDR3: CASSFGGVVQETQYF
size: few; J: TRBJ2-3; D: TRBD2; V: TRBV4-1; DNA: TGCGCCAGCAGCCAATTCGGGGGGAGCGGGATCTCAACAGATACGCAGTATTTT; CDR3: CASSQFGGSGISTDTQYF
size: -; J: TRBJ1-1; D: TRBD1; V: TRBV4-1; DNA: TGCGCCAGCAGCCTGCAGGGGGCAGTCGCTGAAGCTTTCTTT; CDR3: CASSLQGAVAEAFF
size: -; J: TRBJ2-1; D: TRBD2; V: TRBV28; DNA: TGTGCCAGCAGCTTGAGCGGGGATGAGCAGTTCTTC; CDR3: CASSLSGDEQFF
size: -; J: TRBJ2-7; D: TRBD1; V: TRBV18; DNA: TGTGCCAGCTCTCCGGGACAGGGGGTTTCCTACGAGCAGTACTTC; CDR3: CASSPGQGVSYEQYF
size: -; J: TRBJ2-3; D: TRBD2; V: TRBV5-1; DNA: TGCGCCAGCAGCGGACTAGCGGGGGGGCCAAGTGGGGATACGCAGTATTTT; CDR3: CASSGLAGGPSGDTQYF
size: -; J: TRBJ1-4; D: -; V: TRBV27; DNA: TGTGCCAGCAGTCGCCTGCCGGGAGAAAAACTGTTTTTT; CDR3: CASSRLPGEKLFF
size: -; J: TRBJ2-7; D: TRBD1; V: TRBV6-6; DNA: TGTGCCAGCAGTCCGATTAGTTGGACAGGGCCCTACGAGCAGTACTTC; CDR3: CASSPISWTGPYEQYF
size: -; J: TRBJ2-7; D: TRBD2; V: TRBV5-6; DNA: TGTGCCAGCAGCTTGGAACTAGCGGGGGGGACCTACGAGCAGTACTTC; CDR3: CASSLELAGGTYEQYF
size: -; J: TRBJ2-3; D: -; V: TRBV7-8; DNA: TGTGCCAGCAGCTTAGCGATGGCTAGTAATGTCCCAGATACGCAGTATTTT; CDR3: CASSLAMASNVPDTQYF
size: -; J: TRBJ1-4; D: TRBD1; V: TRBV2; DNA: TGTGCCATTACCACCGGGACAGGGAATGAAAAACTGTTTTTT; CDR3: CAITTGTGNEKLFF
size: -; J: TRBJ1-1; D: -; V: TRBV6-5; DNA: TGTGCCAGCGTGGGCGCGACTGAAGCTTTCTTT; CDR3: CASVGATEAFF
size: -; J: TRBJ2-7; D: -; V: TRBV6-5; DNA: TGTGCCAGCAGTTACTCGAGAGGGAGCTCCTACGAGCAGTACTTC; CDR3: CASSYSRGSSYEQYF
size: -; J: TRBJ2-1; D: -; V: TRBV6-6; DNA: TGTGCCAGCAGTTATGGGGGACATTCCTACAATGAGCAGTTCTTC; CDR3: CASSYGGHSYNEQFF
size: -; J: TRBJ2-1; D: -; V: TRBV15; DNA: TGTGCCACCAGCAGGGACTACTCTCTCAATGAGCAGTTCTTC; CDR3: CATSRDYSLNEQFF
size: -; J: TRBJ2-3; D: TRBD2; V: TRBV30; DNA: TGTGCCTGGAGTTTGGCTAGCGGGATCCTGGGAGATACGCAGTATTTT; CDR3: CAWSLASGILGDTQYF
size: -; J: TRBJ1-5; D: TRBD1; V: TRBV19; DNA: TGTGCCAGTAGTCCCCGACAGGGAAATAGCAATCAGCCCCAGCATTTT; CDR3: CASSPRQGNSNQPQHF
size: -; J: TRBJ2-1; D: -; V: TRBV2; DNA: TGTGCCAGCATCGGTAGTTTGAATGAGCAGTTCTTC; CDR3: CASIGSLNEQFF
size: few; J: TRBJ2-7; D: TRBD2; V: TRBV28; DNA: TGTGCCAGCAGTGGTGCGGGAGGGCCGTGGGAGCAGTACTTC; CDR3: CASSGAGGPWEQYF
size: -; J: TRBJ2-7; D: -; V: TRBV7-6; DNA: TGTGCCAGCAGCTTAGGTGGCAGGGGCCCCTACGAGCAGTACTTC; CDR3: CASSLGGRGPYEQYF
size: -; J: TRBJ1-3; D: TRBD1; V: TRBV19; DNA: TGTGCCAGTAGTTCCTGGGACAGGGCGAGGAGAAACACCATATATTTT; CDR3: CASSSWDRARRNTIYF
size: -; J: TRBJ1-4; D: -; V: TRBV7-3; DNA: TGTGCCAGCAGCTTCGGTGTGAGTAATGAAAAACTGTTTTTT; CDR3: CASSFGVSNEKLFF
size: -; J: TRBJ1-1; D: -; V: TRBV11-2; DNA: TGTGCCAGCAGTCTAGGGGAGAACACTGAAGCTTTCTTT; CDR3: CASSLGENTEAFF
size: -; J: TRBJ1-1; D: TRBD1; V: TRBV4-3; DNA: TGCGCCAGCAGCTACACCGGGACAGGGGCTTATGAAGCTTTCTTT; CDR3: CASSYTGTGAYEAFF
size: -; J: TRBJ2-5; D: TRBD2; V: TRBV7-2; DNA: TGTGCCAGCAGCGTTAGGACTAGCGGGAGAGGGCGGGAGACCCAGTACTTC; CDR3: CASSVRTSGRGRETQYF
size: few; J: TRBJ2-5; D: -; V: TRBV5-1; DNA: TGCGCCAGCAGCTGGGGGTGGGATAGCGGCGAAGAGACCCAGTACTTC; CDR3: CASSWGWDSGEETQYF
size: -; J: TRBJ2-2; D: TRBD2; V: TRBV27; DNA: TGTGCCAGCAGTAGGACTAGCCTCACCGGGGAGCTGTTTTTT; CDR3: CASSRTSLTGELFF
size: -; J: TRBJ2-7; D: -; V: TRBV28; DNA: TGTGCCACCGCCCCGGACAGCCCCCGAGAGCAGTACTTC; CDR3: CATAPDSPREQYF
size: -; J: TRBJ2-7; D: TRBD2; V: TRBV6-6; DNA: TGTGCCAGCAGTTCGACTAGCGGGAGCTACGAGCAGTACTTC; CDR3: CASSSTSGSYEQYF
size: -; J: TRBJ1-1; D: TRBD1; V: TRBV28; DNA: TGTGCCAGCAGTTCCCCGGGACAGGGGGCGGGTAGCACTGAAGCTTTCTTT; CDR3: CASSSPGQGAGSTEAFF
size: once; J: TRBJ2-7; D: TRBD2; V: TRBV7-9; DNA: TGTGCCAGCAGCTTAGGACTAGCGGGAGATGAGCAGTACTTC; CDR3: CASSLGLAGDEQYF
size: -; J: TRBJ1-2; D: -; V: TRBV5-1; DNA: TGCGCCAGCAGCTTGGTGCAGGGGAATAGGTACTATGGCTACACCTTC; CDR3: CASSLVQGNRYYGYTF
size: -; J: TRBJ2-2; D: TRBD2; V: TRBV19; DNA: TGTGCCAGTAGTAATCCGGGAGGGCGACGCACCGGGGAGCTGTTTTTT; CDR3: CASSNPGGRRTGELFF
size: once; J: TRBJ1-1; D: -; V: TRBV19; DNA: TGTGCCAGTAGTATAGACGTTTGGAAGGGGATGACAGCTTTCTTT; CDR3: CASSIDVWKGMTAFF
size: -; J: TRBJ2-5; D: -; V: TRBV6-5; DNA: TGTGCCAGCAGTTACCTCACTAATACGGAGACCCAGTACTTC; CDR3: CASSYLTNTETQYF
size: once; J: TRBJ2-2; D: -; V: TRBV18; DNA: TGTGCCAGCCGCCTAGATCCCGGGGAGCTGTTTTTT; CDR3: CASRLDPGELFF
size: -; J: TRBJ2-1; D: TRBD1; V: TRBV25-1; DNA: TGTGCCAGCATACCCGCAGGGACAGACAATGAGCAGTTCTTC; CDR3: CASIPAGTDNEQFF